The 21 T cell receptor beta chains below come from one sample, sequenced in a study of cytomegalovirus exposure and HLA in healthy donors. Clones were read by immunoSEQ multiplex PCR, and TCRdb kept only the in-frame ones, dropping some. In the table there are some 190,000 clones, about nine tenths of which are singletons. Sequences were obtained from PBMCs. These receptors were taken from a man aged 25-45 years in good health and CMV-seropositive.

This chain connects TRBV6-5 to TRBJ2-3; D possibly corresponds to TRBD1 (6 bases). Germline CDR1 is MNHEY and CDR2 is SVGAGI. Trimming removed 1 base from V and 8 bases from J, with 16 bases in between. The CDR3 runs to 15 residues. In DNA, the CDR3 is TGTGCCAGCAGTTACTGGGGGCCTCCACGAGGTACGCAGTATTTT. It codes for CASSYWGPPRGTQYF.

The genes are TRBV9 and TRBJ2-7, with 9 bases that match TRBD1. CDR3 length: 15 residues. Per germline, CDR1 SGDLS and CDR2 YYNGEE. V was clipped by 4 bases and J by 3 bases; unmatched bases: 8. The CDR3 protein is CASSPLDRGVYEQYF. For the CDR3, the DNA is TGTGCCAGCAGCCCACTAGACAGGGGGGTCTACGAGCAGTACTTC.

The rearrangement links TRBV28 to TRBJ2-7; 9 nucleotides match TRBD1. This CDR3 has 15 amino acids. J gave up 3 bases and V 6 bases, and 9 bases lay outside the gene matches. CDR1 MDHEN and CDR2 SYDVKM come from the germline V gene. CDR3 nucleotide sequence: TGTGCCAGCAGCAAAACAGGGGGCTGGGACTACGAGCAGTACTTC. It codes for CASSKTGGWDYEQYF. Complete variable domain (other parts from reference TRBV28 and TRBJ2-7): DVKVTQSSRYLVKRTGEKVFLECVQDMDHENMFWYRQDPGLGLRLIYFSYDVKMKEKGDIPEGYSVSREKKERFSLILESASTNQTSMYLCASSKTGGWDYEQYFGPGTRLTVT.

This clone was seen once. Other nucleotide sequences from this sample produce the same CDR3. The gene calls are TRBV6-5 and TRBJ2-1; perhaps D is TRBD1 or TRBD2 (5 bases each). Per the germline V gene, CDR1 is MNHEY and CDR2 is SVGAGI. The CDR3 contains 12 residues. Trimming took 2 bases from V and 6 from J, leaving 5 bases between them. DNA for the CDR3: TGTGCCAGCAGTTACGGGGGCAATGAGCAGTTCTTC. This encodes CASSYGGNEQFF.

This sequence joins TRBV13 and TRBJ2-5; 11 nucleotides align to TRBD2. Trimming at V came to 2 bases and at J to 5 bases, leaving 7 bases not matched to a gene. Germline assignment: CDR1 PRHDT and CDR2 FYEKMQ (reference sequence). The CDR3 covers 16 residues. CDR3 coding DNA: TGTGCCAGCAGCTTATTTCTAGCGGGAGGTCAGGAGACCCAGTACTTC. The encoded protein is CASSLFLAGGQETQYF. The variable domain in full, completed from reference TRBV13 and TRBJ2-5, reads AAGVIQSPRHLIKEKRETATLKCYPIPRHDTVYWYQQGPGQDPQFLISFYEKMQSDKGSIPDRFSAQQFSDYHSELNMSSLELGDSALYFCASSLFLAGGQETQYFGPGTRLLVL.

The rearrangement uses TRBV5-1 and TRBJ2-6, with D tentatively TRBD1 (7 bases). This CDR3 contains 17 residues. CDR1 SGHRS and CDR2 YFSETQ come from the germline V gene. Trimming took 4 bases from V and 0 from J, leaving 14 bases between them. The DNA for the CDR3 is TGCGCCAGCAGCCTTACGCGGGACAGCTCTGGGGCCAACGTCCTGACTTTC. Protein: CASSLTRDSSGANVLTF. Combining the CDR3 with reference TRBV5-1 and TRBJ2-6 gives the whole variable domain KAGVTQTPRYLIKTRGQQVTLSCSPISGHRSVSWYQQTPGQGLQFLFEYFSETQRNKGNFPGRFSGRQFSNSRSEMNVSTLELGDSALYLCASSLTRDSSGANVLTFGAGSRLTVL.

The chain is built from TRBV28 and TRBJ1-1; 11 positions match TRBD1. Germline CDR1 is MDHEN and CDR2 is SYDVKM. V shed 6 bases, J shed 4 bases, and the junction held 7 bases outside the gene matches. The CDR3 is made up of 15 amino acids. CDR3 sequence: CASSLFGTGGTEAFF. CDR3 coding DNA: TGTGCCAGCAGCCTATTCGGGACAGGGGGCACTGAAGCTTTCTTT.

This CDR3 reads CASTSSMGLAGDEQFF. The CDR3 nucleotides read TGTGCCAGCACCTCAAGCATGGGACTAGCGGGAGATGAGCAGTTCTTC. The V gene is TRBV2, the J gene TRBJ2-1; 14 bases map to TRBD2. Germline-derived CDR1 and CDR2 are SNHLY and FYNNEI. Trimming took 7 bases from V and 8 from J; bases not matched to a gene: 10. This CDR3 region has 16 residues.

The chain links TRBV18 to TRBJ2-5; maybe TRBD1 (6 bases). There are 16 residues in the CDR3. The germline V and J ends were trimmed by 4 bases and 4 bases, with 19 bases remaining between them. Germline V gene lookup returns CDR1 KGHSH and CDR2 LQKENI. This CDR3 is CASSLRTTGKSETQYF. The CDR3 region has the DNA TGTGCCAGCTCACTTAGGACCACAGGGAAATCAGAGACCCAGTACTTC.

The chain links TRBV9 to TRBJ2-1; either TRBD1 or TRBD2 may fit D (6 bases each). Trimming shortened V by 0 bases and J by 4 bases, and 17 bases separated the two germline ends. In germline, CDR1 is SGDLS, CDR2 YYNGEE. This CDR3 spans 17 amino acids. CDR3 sequence (DNA): TGTGCCAGCAGCGTAGGATTAGGGGGGCTAATATACAATGAGCAGTTCTTC. It encodes CASSVGLGGLIYNEQFF.

This chain joins TRBV11-2 and TRBJ1-5, with TRBD1 matching over 10 bases. This CDR3 has 18 amino acids. The V and J ends lost 6 bases and 0 bases, in that order; junction bases with no gene match: 11. Germline CDR1 and CDR2: SGHAT and FQNNGV. This CDR3 is CASSYTTGGDYSNQPQHF. The CDR3 DNA follows: TGTGCCAGCAGTTATACGACAGGGGGCGACTATAGCAATCAGCCCCAGCATTTT.

V and J are TRBV7-2 and TRBJ1-5, with a tentative D call TRBD1 (6 bases). The CDR3 covers 15 residues. V was pared by 0 bases and J by 7 bases, with 13 bases between. The germline gives CDR1 SGHTA, CDR2 FQGNSA. DNA for the CDR3: TGTGCCAGCAGCTTAGCGGGGGGGCGACGGCAGCCCCAGCATTTT. Protein sequence: CASSLAGGRRQPQHF.

This clone was seen a few times. The chain uses TRBV19 and TRBJ2-2; no reliable D call. The CDR3 is 17 residues long. V lost 0 bases and J lost 6, with 17 bases in between. Germline assignment: CDR1 LNHDA and CDR2 SQIVND (reference sequence). The CDR3 bases are TGTGCCAGTAGTATAGATCTTGGCTCGAAGGTGGCCGGGGAGCTGTTTTTT. Translation: CASSIDLGSKVAGELFF.

The gene calls are TRBV7-2 and TRBJ2-5; 9 positions match TRBD2. Per the germline V gene, CDR1 is SGHTA and CDR2 is FQGNSA. V shed 1 base and J 9 bases; nucleotides not matched to a gene: 15. This CDR3 has 17 residues. CDR3 sequence reads: CASSLGALAGPQGAQYF. In DNA, the CDR3 is TGTGCCAGCAGCTTAGGGGCCCTAGCGGGGCCCCAAGGGGCCCAGTACTTC.

A few counts support this clone. This CDR3 is CASSPDLATNEKLFF. CDR3 sequence (DNA): TGTGCCAGCAGCCCGGATCTTGCAACTAATGAAAAACTGTTTTTT. The genes are TRBV7-9 and TRBJ1-4; no clear D gene. The germline V gene encodes CDR1 SEHNR and CDR2 FQNEAQ (reference sequence). CDR3 length equals 15 residues. V gave up 5 bases and J gave up 0 bases, with 10 bases separating them.

The chain combines TRBV2 with TRBJ2-7; D ambiguous. CDR3 length equals 12 residues. Germline V gene data show CDR1 as SNHLY and CDR2 as FYNNEI. V was trimmed by 8 bases and J by 1 base, leaving 9 bases between them. CDR3 bases: TGTGCCAGCGTCGCCGATTCCTACGAGCAGTACTTC. This encodes CASVADSYEQYF. The full variable domain, in which reference TRBV2 and TRBJ2-7 provide the parts outside the CDR3, is EPEVTQTPSHQVTQMGQEVILRCVPISNHLYFYWYRQILGQKVEFLVSFYNNEISEKSEIFDDQFSVERPDGSNFTLKIRSTKLEDSAMYFCASVADSYEQYFGPGTRLTVT.

This chain links TRBV4-1 with TRBJ1-4; 7 bases fit TRBD1. Germline V lookup: CDR1 MGHRA, CDR2 YSYEKL. V lost 4 bases, J lost 12 bases, and 11 bases stayed unmatched. The CDR3 length is 14 residues. The DNA for the CDR3 is TGCGCCAGCAGCCCCACAGGGGAAGGAGGGGAACTGTTTTTT. As protein: CASSPTGEGGELFF.

The chain uses TRBV4-1 and TRBJ1-6; D remains unclear. The germline V and J ends were trimmed by 0 bases and 7 bases, with 10 bases remaining between them. This CDR3 region has 15 residues. Germline V gene data show CDR1 as MGHRA and CDR2 as YSYEKL. Here the CDR3 DNA reads TGCGCCAGCAGCCAAGATTGGGGATTCAATTCACCCCTCCACTTT. Translating gives CASSQDWGFNSPLHF.

This clone has only a few counts. The gene calls are TRBV11-3 and TRBJ1-2; 9 bases line up with TRBD1. From germline, CDR1 is SGHNT and CDR2 YENEEA. V trimming: 5 bases; J trimming: 4 bases; junction bases outside the gene matches: 8. The CDR3 length is 15 residues. CDR3 sequence: CASSLGQGRTYGYTF. CDR3 bases: TGTGCCAGCAGCCTCGGACAGGGGCGTACCTATGGCTACACCTTC.

The chain employs TRBV28 and TRBJ1-5; D uncertain. CDR3 length equals 13 residues. The V end lost 5 bases, the J end lost 5 bases, and 10 bases lay between the germline ends. Germline values: CDR1 MDHEN, CDR2 SYDVKM. The CDR3 loop is CASSPRAHQPQHF. Written as DNA, the CDR3 is TGTGCCAGCAGTCCCCGGGCTCATCAGCCCCAGCATTTT.

CDR3 nucleotide sequence: TGTGCCAGCAGTGGGTTGTGGGGTGTTGGTGAAAAACTGTTTTTT. Its translation is CASSGLWGVGEKLFF. The chain couples TRBV2 to TRBJ1-4; D unresolved. The CDR3 loop spans 15 amino acids. Germline values: CDR1 SNHLY, CDR2 FYNNEI. Trimming cost V 4 bases and J 7 bases, with 16 bases left between them.